The 15 T cell receptor beta chains below all came from one sample that was sequenced in a study of T-cell memory formation after mild COVID-19. TCRdb re-called the 5' RACE reads with MiXCR, one entry per CDR3 protein. The sample shows 160,000 or so distinct CDR3 sequences, 31% of them seen only once. Sample: PBMCs or a T cell subset sorted from them (not recorded which). Receptors were obtained from an adult woman who had mild COVID-19 (a few samples of this study predate the infection). Cell type and time point are not known.

The chain has TRBV29-1 and TRBJ1-4; D remains unclear. The length of the CDR3 is 13 residues. V lost 4 bases to trimming and J lost 8 bases, with 14 bases between them. From germline, CDR1 is SQVTM and CDR2 ANQGSEA. In DNA form, the CDR3 reads TGCAGCGTTGCAGGCAGGATAGGGGAAAAACTGTTTTTT. This encodes CSVAGRIGEKLFF.

This chain connects TRBV20-1 to TRBJ2-5; D possibly corresponds to TRBD2 (6 bases). The germline gives CDR1 DFQATT, CDR2 SNEGSKA (reference sequence). The V gene lost 5 bases and the J gene lost 0 bases, with 10 bases spanning the gap. The CDR3 covers 13 residues. The CDR3 sequence: CSAYGLYQETQYF. The CDR3 DNA reads as TGCAGTGCTTACGGACTATACCAAGAGACCCAGTACTTC.

V usage is TRBV20-1 and J usage is TRBJ2-1; 8 bases agree with TRBD2. Germline values: CDR1 DFQATT, CDR2 SNEGSKA (reference sequence). This CDR3 is built from 12 residues. CDR3 residues: CAGRLAYNEQFF. The CDR3 nucleotides read TGCGCCGGTCGACTAGCGTACAATGAGCAGTTCTTC.

This rearrangement joins TRBV4-2 to TRBJ2-1; 9 bases map to TRBD2. The CDR3 extends over 15 amino acids. The ends lost 1 base at V and 5 bases at J; junction bases unmatched: 3. Per the germline V gene, CDR1 is LGHNA and CDR2 is YNFKEQ. Here the CDR3 DNA reads TGTGCCAGCAGCCAAGGGACTAGCGCAGACAATGAGCAGTTCTTC. Its translation is CASSQGTSADNEQFF.

The table lists this clonotype with a few counts. The V call is TRBV2, the J call TRBJ2-2; no reliable D call. Germline CDR1 SNHLY, CDR2 FYNNEI. This CDR3 has 15 residues. The germline V and J ends were trimmed by 2 bases and 1 base, with 8 bases remaining between them. CDR3 loop: CASSESGLNTGELFF. As DNA, the CDR3 is TGTGCCAGCAGTGAATCGGGTCTGAACACCGGGGAGCTGTTTTTT.

J is TRBJ2-7 and V is TRBV30; no clear D. CDR1 is GTSNPN, CDR2 SVGIG, per germline (reference sequence). Trimming removed 0 bases from V and 0 bases from J, with 6 bases in between. The CDR3 is made up of 13 amino acids. The CDR3, as DNA: TGTGCCTGGAGTGTACAGAGCTCCTACGAGCAGTACTTC. It yields the protein CAWSVQSSYEQYF.

The chain couples TRBV7-2 to TRBJ2-5, with 8 bases matching TRBD1. V trimming: 0 bases; J trimming: 4 bases; junction bases outside the gene matches: 7. Germline CDR1 and CDR2: SGHTA and FQGNSA. This CDR3 has 16 residues. CDR3 in DNA: TGTGCCAGCAGCTTAGCCGGACAGGGCCGGCTAGAGACCCAGTACTTC. As protein: CASSLAGQGRLETQYF. Based on the CDR3 plus reference TRBV7-2 and TRBJ2-5, the full variable domain is GAGVSQSPSNKVTEKGKDVELRCDPISGHTALYWYRQSLGQGLEFLIYFQGNSAPDKSGLPSDRFSAERTGGSVSTLTIQRTQQEDSAVYLCASSLAGQGRLETQYFGPGTRLLVL.

The rearrangement uses TRBV29-1 and TRBJ1-2; D is ambiguous. V was clipped by 8 bases and J by 6 bases, with 10 bases between them. This CDR3 region has 10 residues. Germline CDR1 reads SQVTM; CDR2 reads ANQGSEA. The DNA for the CDR3 is TGCAGCACCATCCAAGATGGCTACACCTTC. It encodes CSTIQDGYTF.

The chain joins TRBV7-2 to TRBJ2-4; 9 bases align to TRBD2. Trimming removed 5 bases from V and 3 bases from J; junction bases left unmatched: 8. The CDR3 spans 16 residues. Germline V lookup: CDR1 SGHTA, CDR2 FQGNSA. The CDR3 loop reads CASSLGTSSVKNIQYF. CDR3 sequence (DNA): TGTGCCAGCAGCCTCGGGACTAGCAGCGTCAAAAACATTCAGTACTTC. The full variable domain, in which reference TRBV7-2 and TRBJ2-4 provide the parts outside the CDR3, is GAGVSQSPSNKVTEKGKDVELRCDPISGHTALYWYRQSLGQGLEFLIYFQGNSAPDKSGLPSDRFSAERTGGSVSTLTIQRTQQEDSAVYLCASSLGTSSVKNIQYFGAGTRLSVL.

This clonotype has only a few counts. The rearrangement uses TRBV5-1 and TRBJ1-2; D is perhaps TRBD1 (5 bases). Trimming took off 0 bases at V and 5 bases at J, with 11 bases between the two ends. The CDR3 contains 14 residues. CDR1 and CDR2 from the germline V gene are SGHRS and YFSETQ. Written as DNA, the CDR3 is TGCGCCAGCAGCTTGGTCGGGGGGAAATATGGCTACACCTTC. Translation: CASSLVGGKYGYTF.

The chain has TRBV15 and TRBJ2-1; 10 nucleotides match TRBD2. This CDR3 has 16 amino acids. V trimming: 5 bases; J trimming: 0 bases; junction bases outside the gene matches: 4. The V gene's germline CDR1 is LNHNV and CDR2 YYDKDF (reference sequence). For the CDR3, the DNA is TGTGCCACCAGCTCGGGACTAGCGAGCTCCTACAATGAGCAGTTCTTC. Amino acid sequence: CATSSGLASSYNEQFF.

The CDR3 protein is CASSQEGLNIQYF. DNA of the CDR3: TGCGCCAGCAGCCAGGAGGGCCTGAACATTCAGTACTTC. The chain carries TRBV5-1 and TRBJ2-4, with a tentative D call TRBD2 (6 bases). CDR3 length equals 13 residues. From germline, CDR1 is SGHRS and CDR2 YFSETQ. V shed 4 bases and J shed 7 bases, with 12 bases lying between them.

This clonotype was detected a few times. V is TRBV5-1 and J is TRBJ2-1; D is perhaps TRBD2 (6 bases). The germline V and J ends were trimmed by 6 bases and 0 bases, with 13 bases remaining between them. The CDR3 has 15 residues. CDR1 and CDR2 from the germline V gene are SGHRS and YFSETQ. The CDR3 loop is CASTGRGLSYNEQFF. CDR3 nucleotides: TGCGCCAGCACCGGGCGGGGCCTCTCCTACAATGAGCAGTTCTTC.

This chain links TRBV30 with TRBJ2-7; no definite D call. V was shortened by 1 base and J by 2 bases, with 9 bases between the two germline ends. CDR3 length equals 13 residues. Germline V gives CDR1 GTSNPN, CDR2 SVGIG (reference sequence). The CDR3 loop is CAWSGVVPYEQYF. DNA of the CDR3: TGTGCCTGGAGTGGTGTAGTACCCTACGAGCAGTACTTC.

CDR3 in DNA: TGTGCCAGCAGTTTAAGGACGGACCAAGAGACCCAGTACTTC. Protein sequence: CASSLRTDQETQYF. The V call is TRBV12-3 or TRBV12-4, the J call TRBJ2-5; no clear D gene. The CDR3 spans 14 residues. With 2 bases removed from V and 0 bases from J, the gap between germline ends came to 7 bases.